The 14 T cell receptor beta chains given below trace back to one sample, sequenced in a study of blood T cell repertoires in COVID-19. TCRdb's copy holds only in-frame clones and misses some; the assay was immunoSEQ multiplex PCR. The table records some 320,000 clones, roughly 91% of them present only once. The sequencing input was PBMCs or T cells enriched from blood (not recorded which). All receptors come from a woman in her forties or fifties who had been exposed to COVID-19.

This rearrangement joins TRBV25-1 to TRBJ1-4; 7 bases align to TRBD1. This CDR3 is built from 15 residues. In germline, CDR1 is MGHDK, CDR2 SYGVNS. J lost 6 bases, V lost 2 bases, and 6 bases had no gene match. Here the CDR3 DNA reads TGTGCCAGCAGTGAAGAAACAGGGGCTTATGAAAAACTGTTTTTT. This translates into CASSEETGAYEKLFF.

The chain joins TRBV30 to TRBJ1-5; tentatively, D is TRBD1 (5 bases). Germline-derived CDR1 and CDR2 are GTSNPN and SVGIG (reference sequence). CDR3 length equals 13 residues. V lost 3 bases and J 5 bases, leaving 11 bases between the germline ends. Here the CDR3 reads CAWSLTEHQPQHF. In nucleotides, the CDR3 is TGTGCCTGGAGCTTGACAGAACATCAGCCCCAGCATTTT.

The V call is TRBV15, the J call TRBJ1-5, with D uncertain. Trimming stripped 6 bases from V and 1 base from J, with 16 bases between. This CDR3 contains 16 residues. Looked up from germline, CDR1 is LNHNV and CDR2 is YYDKDF (reference sequence). In DNA form, the CDR3 reads TGTGCCACCAGGAAGTTCAGCGGGTTGAGCAATCAGCCCCAGCATTTT. Translation gives CATRKFSGLSNQPQHF.

This clone was observed a handful of times. The chain recombines TRBV20-1 with TRBJ1-2; a weak D match, TRBD1 (6 bases). Trimming left V 5 bases short and J 10 bases short, with 11 bases between. The CDR3 sequence is 10 residues long. CDR1 is DFQATT and CDR2 is SNEGSKA in the germline V gene (reference sequence). Written as DNA, the CDR3 is TGCAGTGCTGGGACAATTGACTACACCTTC. Its protein product is CSAGTIDYTF.

Relative to its sample, this clone is medium-sized. V and J are TRBV11-1 and TRBJ2-1, with 10 nucleotides matching TRBD1. In germline, CDR1 is SGHAT, CDR2 FQDESV (reference sequence). V gave up 1 base and J gave up 6 bases; unmatched junction bases: 0. The CDR3 is 14 residues long. CDR3 loop: CASSLGTGGNEQFF. In DNA, the CDR3 is TGTGCCAGCAGCTTAGGGACAGGGGGCAATGAGCAGTTCTTC.

This sequence joins TRBV19 and TRBJ1-5; 7 nucleotides agree with TRBD1. This CDR3 comprises 12 residues. Germline V lookup: CDR1 LNHDA, CDR2 SQIVND (reference sequence). V lost 7 bases, J lost 5 bases, and 2 bases stayed unmatched. In DNA, the CDR3 is TGTGCCAGTAATACAGGGGATCAGCCCCAGCATTTT. This gives the protein CASNTGDQPQHF.

V and J are TRBV10-1 and TRBJ1-5, with 9 bases that match TRBD1. CDR1 is WNHNN, CDR2 SYGVQD, per germline (reference sequence). The CDR3 covers 19 residues. V was clipped by 5 bases and J by 1 base; unmatched bases: 15. This CDR3 is CASSLTPGQGILSNQPQHF. CDR3 sequence (DNA): TGCGCCAGCAGTCTCACGCCGGGACAGGGAATTTTAAGCAATCAGCCCCAGCATTTT.

The chain links TRBV5-6 to TRBJ2-3; D uncertain. Germline V lookup: CDR1 SGHDT, CDR2 YYEEEE. The germline V and J ends were trimmed by 0 bases and 1 base, with 3 bases remaining between them. There are 13 residues in the CDR3. DNA of the CDR3: TGTGCCAGCAGCTTGGGAGGCACAGATACGCAGTATTTT. Its protein product is CASSLGGTDTQYF. The whole variable domain, filled in from reference TRBV5-6 and TRBJ2-3, reads DAGVTQSPTHLIKTRGQQVTLRCSPKSGHDTVSWYQQALGQGPQFIFQYYEEEERQRGNFPDRFSGHQFPNYSSELNVNALLLGDSALYLCASSLGGTDTQYFGPGTRLTVL.

A few counts support this clone. The same CDR3 also results from other DNA sequences found in this sample. The chain recombines TRBV19 with TRBJ2-1; 7 positions agree with TRBD1. The germline V gene has CDR1 LNHDA and CDR2 SQIVND (reference sequence). Trimming cost V 3 bases and J 2 bases; bases outside gene matches: 4. This CDR3 has 15 residues. The CDR3 coding sequence is TGTGCCAGTAGTATTGCAGGGGGAACCTACAATGAGCAGTTCTTC. Translated: CASSIAGGTYNEQFF.

The chain couples TRBV7-9 to TRBJ2-7, with a possible D match to TRBD1 (6 bases). Germline-derived CDR1 and CDR2 are SEHNR and FQNEAQ (reference sequence). The ends were cut back, 5 bases at V and 2 bases at J, with 10 bases in the middle. The CDR3 has 13 amino acids. CDR3 sequence: CASSAWTAYEQYF. The CDR3 nucleotides are TGTGCCAGCAGCGCTTGGACAGCCTACGAGCAGTACTTC.

This clone was detected a few times. CDR3 sequence (DNA): TGTGCCATCAGCCCCGGGACAGGGACCTACGAGCAGTACTTC. Its protein product is CAISPGTGTYEQYF. J is TRBJ2-7 and V is TRBV10-3, with 9 positions matching TRBD1. The CDR3 runs to 14 residues. The ends lost 6 bases at V and 2 bases at J; junction bases unmatched: 5. The V gene's germline CDR1 is ENHRY and CDR2 SYGVKD.

The chain uses TRBV3-1 (or the pseudogene TRBV3-2) and TRBJ1-1; 7 bases are a match to TRBD1. Germline V gene lookup returns CDR1 LGHDT and CDR2 YNNKEL (reference sequence). The ends lost 4 bases at V and 0 bases at J; junction bases unmatched: 2. The CDR3 totals 14 residues. As DNA, the CDR3 is TGTGCCAGCAGCCCGACAGGGTTGAACACTGAAGCTTTCTTT. This translates into CASSPTGLNTEAFF.

The chain uses TRBV27 and TRBJ2-5; weak D call: TRBD2 (7 bases). V was clipped by 6 bases and J by 2 bases, with 22 bases between them. CDR3 length: 17 amino acids. From germline, CDR1 is MNHEY and CDR2 SMNVEV (reference sequence). CDR3 bases: TGTGCCAGCAGGGGGGCGCGGGGGAGAATGATTCAAGAGACCCAGTACTTC. This translates into CASRGARGRMIQETQYF.

This chain uses TRBV6-5 with TRBJ2-5; tentative D call: TRBD1 (6 bases). Trimming shortened V by 2 bases and J by 5 bases, and 9 bases separated the two germline ends. CDR1 and CDR2 (germline): MNHEY, SVGAGI. This CDR3 comprises 13 residues. The CDR3 region has the DNA TGTGCCAGCAGTTACCCAGGGGTGGAGACCCAGTACTTC. Protein: CASSYPGVETQYF.